This is a list of T cell receptor beta chains from one sample in a study of T cells in Graves' hyperthyroidism and ophthalmopathy. From the multiplex PCR reads, TCRdb called clonotypes with MiXCR, one entry per CDR3 protein. The sample consists of fewer than 350,000 distinct CDR3 sequences, around a sixth of them appearing once. The sequenced material came from blood. Every receptor here comes from a woman between 45 and 60 years old with Graves' hyperthyroidism. CDR3s leave out the opening cysteine and the closing phenylalanine or tryptophan. Each record gives: V gene, J gene, CDR3 protein.

>TRBV20-1|TRBJ1-1
SATGGVGDTEAF
>TRBV6-5|TRBJ1-1
ASSYSRAENTEAF
>TRBV24-1|TRBJ2-5
ATSRPGASGETQY
>TRBV20-1|TRBJ1-4
SAKAGQRNEKLF
>TRBV28|TRBJ2-7
ASSLRTSYEQY
>TRBV5-1|TRBJ2-2
ASSLAATPDTGELF
>TRBV11-2|TRBJ1-6
ASSFDRVNNSPLH
>TRBV4-1|TRBJ2-4
ASSPVRGAKNIQY
>TRBV10-2|TRBJ2-7
ASSESKLASGNDEQY
>TRBV25-1|TRBJ1-1
ASRGQVSNTEAF
>TRBV20-1|TRBJ2-2
SALLLGGSNTGELF
>TRBV10-3|TRBJ2-5
APDRVEETQY
>TRBV19|TRBJ2-1
ASSAPAANEQF
>TRBV28|TRBJ1-6
ASKLRISSPLH
>TRBV3-1|TRBJ1-1
ASSPYRGNTEAF
>TRBV6-1|TRBJ2-5
ASTRFGAETQY
>TRBV11-1|TRBJ2-3
ASSNQGLTDTQY
>TRBV27|TRBJ2-2
ASSFDPGTSYPGELF
>TRBV2|TRBJ1-1
ASSVGYPGLNTEAF
>TRBV6-2/TRBV6-3|TRBJ1-2
ASSYGPRGSYGYT
>TRBV12-3/TRBV12-4|TRBJ1-2
ASSSRTVLGYT
>TRBV2|TRBJ1-1
ASSEREAVFTEAF
>TRBV12-3/TRBV12-4|TRBJ2-1
ASSLGGRNEQF
>TRBV28|TRBJ2-7
ASSSPGRVSYEQY
>TRBV6-1|TRBJ2-1
ASRETLGQGQF
>TRBV2|TRBJ2-1
ASSAGTSGNNEQF
>TRBV20-1|TRBJ2-7
SSQSRAYEQY
>TRBV28|TRBJ2-3
ASSPGVGAGGTQY
>TRBV28|TRBJ2-1
ASSLIAVGGQF
>TRBV7-9|TRBJ2-5
ASSFSGQVETQY
>TRBV18|TRBJ1-2
ASRTGEVYGYT
>TRBV6-1|TRBJ1-1
ASSVEGSRTEAF
>TRBV5-1|TRBJ2-3
ASSLVTSGVTDTQY
>TRBV27|TRBJ1-6
ASSFEGGTGGSPLH
>TRBV5-1|TRBJ2-3
ASSQGLAGRTDTQY
>TRBV3-1|TRBJ2-5
ASSRPQLQETQY
>TRBV7-9|TRBJ2-3
ASSQHSGGADTQY